The 30 T cell receptor beta chains below all came from one sample that was sequenced in a study of identifying expanded T cells in peripheral blood. Here immunoSEQ multiplex PCR was the method, and the copy in TCRdb shows in-frame clones only, minus some. This repertoire shows tens of thousands of clones, 70% to 90% found once; its top ten account for 15% to 20%. Sequenced input: blood. Receptor source: a person between 18 and 75 years old in good health.

V gene TRBV6-5 combines with J gene TRBJ2-1; no clear D gene. CDR3 length equals 12 residues. With 5 bases removed from V and 8 bases from J, the gap between germline ends came to 10 bases. Germline lookup yields CDR1 MNHEY and CDR2 SVGAGI. CDR3 sequence (DNA): TGTGCCAGCAGTCGTGACTGGTATGAGCAGTTCTTC. It is translated as CASSRDWYEQFF.

V and J are TRBV4-3 and TRBJ1-1; D not certain. The CDR3 runs to 13 residues. The V end was cut by 9 bases, the J end by 1 base, with 12 bases between. CDR1 is LGHNA and CDR2 is YSLEER in the germline V gene. The CDR3 loop is CASSSAPNTEAFF. CDR3 bases: TGCGCCAGTTCCAGTGCCCCGAACACTGAAGCTTTCTTT.

The chain combines TRBV5-1 with TRBJ2-5; TRBD1 matches 9 bases. This CDR3 is built from 15 residues. Per germline, CDR1 SGHRS and CDR2 YFSETQ. V lost 4 bases and J lost 5; bases outside the gene matches: 9. CDR3 coding DNA: TGCGCCAGCAGCCCACGGGACAGGGTGTCGGAGACCCAGTACTTC. Its protein product is CASSPRDRVSETQYF. The full variable domain, in which reference TRBV5-1 and TRBJ2-5 provide the parts outside the CDR3, is KAGVTQTPRYLIKTRGQQVTLSCSPISGHRSVSWYQQTPGQGLQFLFEYFSETQRNKGNFPGRFSGRQFSNSRSEMNVSTLELGDSALYLCASSPRDRVSETQYFGPGTRLLVL.

The rearrangement links TRBV6-5 to TRBJ2-7, with a weak D call TRBD2 (6 bases). The CDR3 is 15 residues long. Trimming removed 4 bases at V and 6 bases at J, with 19 bases between. The germline CDR1 and CDR2 sequences are MNHEY and SVGAGI. CDR3 loop: CASSFKIRDFTEQYF. In nucleotides, the CDR3 is TGTGCCAGCAGTTTCAAGATCCGGGACTTCACCGAGCAGTACTTC.

The rearrangement links TRBV4-3 to TRBJ1-6; 10 bases map to TRBD1. This CDR3 is 19 amino acids long. Germline trimming cut 0 bases from V and 8 bases from J; bases unmatched to any gene: 13. Per germline, CDR1 LGHNA and CDR2 YSLEER. DNA for the CDR3: TGCGCCAGCAGCCAAGATCATCCTGGGCGGGACAGGGGATATTCACCCCTCCACTTT. Residues: CASSQDHPGRDRGYSPLHF.

The chain is built from TRBV5-1 and TRBJ1-1; D not resolved. The germline V gene encodes CDR1 SGHRS and CDR2 YFSETQ. V dropped 4 bases and J dropped 2 bases, with 12 bases sitting between them. This CDR3 is built from 14 residues. The chain's CDR3 is CASSPEEFNTEAFF. The CDR3 bases are TGCGCCAGCAGCCCGGAGGAGTTTAACACTGAAGCTTTCTTT.

V gene TRBV7-8 combines with J gene TRBJ1-1, with D possibly TRBD1 on 6 matching bases. The CDR3 is made up of 15 amino acids. V was clipped by 1 base and J by 5 bases, with 14 bases between them. CDR1 is SGHVS, CDR2 FQNEAQ, per germline. Here the CDR3 reads CASSLVWGARTEAFF. CDR3 nucleotide sequence: TGTGCCAGCAGCTTAGTTTGGGGGGCGCGTACTGAAGCTTTCTTT.

In this sample, this clone turned up a few times. This chain links TRBV18 with TRBJ1-5, with D possibly being TRBD1 (5 bases). The V and J ends lost 3 bases and 2 bases respectively, with 5 bases between them. Germline V CDR1 and CDR2: KGHSH, LQKENI. The CDR3 covers 13 residues. The CDR3 region is CASSPTGNQPQHF. CDR3 in DNA: TGTGCCAGCTCACCGACAGGCAATCAGCCCCAGCATTTT.

This clone appeared a single time. The chain is built from TRBV30 and TRBJ1-2, with 11 bases aligning to TRBD1. CDR1 and CDR2 from the germline V gene are GTSNPN and SVGIG (reference sequence). The V gene end was trimmed by 2 bases and the J gene end by 8 bases; junction bases not matched to a gene: 10. There are 15 residues in the CDR3. The CDR3 nucleotides are TGTGCCTGGAGTCCTGGATGGACAGGGGGCTTCGGCTACACCTTC. Its protein product is CAWSPGWTGGFGYTF.

V gene TRBV2 combines with J gene TRBJ2-3, with 7 bases lining up with TRBD1. The length of the CDR3 is 16 residues. The junction had 10 bases not matched to a gene; V was cut back by 4 bases and J by 3 bases. Germline CDR1 reads SNHLY; CDR2 reads FYNNEI. The CDR3 region has the DNA TGTGCCAGCAGTGGATTTACAGGGGCAGGGACAGATACGCAGTATTTT. Amino acids: CASSGFTGAGTDTQYF.

J is TRBJ2-5 and V is TRBV2; 11 nucleotides match TRBD2. Germline V CDR1 and CDR2: SNHLY, FYNNEI. Trimming at V came to 6 bases and at J to 5 bases, leaving 5 bases not matched to a gene. This CDR3 comprises 14 residues. DNA for the CDR3: TGTGCCAGCAGACGACTAGCGGGGTCGGAGACCCAGTACTTC. As protein: CASRRLAGSETQYF.

The genes are TRBV18 and TRBJ2-1; either TRBD1 or TRBD2 may fit D (7 bases each). Deletions cut 3 bases from V and 9 bases from J, with 15 bases between. The CDR3 extends over 14 amino acids. Germline loops: CDR1 KGHSH, CDR2 LQKENI. Here the CDR3 DNA reads TGTGCCAGCTCACCTGGAGGGGGCGGGGGTGAGCAGTTCTTC. This sequence encodes CASSPGGGGGEQFF.

Regarding this clone: Sequence at one end of the junction differs from germline and may be a read error. This chain connects TRBV29-1 to TRBJ2-7, with D maybe TRBD2 (5 bases). The CDR3 has 12 residues. Germline V lookup: CDR1 SQVTM, CDR2 ANQGSEA. CDR3 nucleotides: TGCAGCATTGAGGGCGCCGACTACGAGCAGTACTTC. Protein: CSIEGADYEQYF.

V usage is TRBV7-8 and J usage is TRBJ2-5, with TRBD1 matching over 10 bases. The CDR3 consists of 14 residues. Trimming at V came to 3 bases and at J to 4 bases, leaving 2 bases not matched to a gene. Germline V gene data show CDR1 as SGHVS and CDR2 as FQNEAQ. The CDR3 loop reads CASSFDRGRETQYF. The CDR3 coding sequence is TGTGCCAGCAGCTTCGACAGGGGGCGAGAGACCCAGTACTTC.

This chain links TRBV30 with TRBJ2-3, with D unresolved. V was pared by 7 bases and J by 4 bases, with 12 bases between. Germline V gene sequence: CDR1 GTSNPN, CDR2 SVGIG (reference sequence). This CDR3 has 12 amino acids. This chain's CDR3 is CALDLSSDTQYF. The CDR3 nucleotides are TGTGCCTTAGACTTGTCTTCAGATACGCAGTATTTT.

This chain links TRBV11-2 with TRBJ2-3; 7 nucleotides align to TRBD2. CDR3 length: 15 amino acids. The V gene's germline CDR1 is SGHAT and CDR2 FQNNGV. V was pared by 5 bases and J by 2 bases, with 7 bases of the junction left unmatched. Here the CDR3 DNA reads TGTGCCAGCAGCCCTCTAGCGGATCCCACAGATACGCAGTATTTT. Protein product: CASSPLADPTDTQYF.

This sequence joins TRBV11-3 and TRBJ2-7; 8 bases agree with TRBD1. Germline V CDR1 and CDR2: SGHNT, YENEEA. This CDR3 is 13 amino acids long. The J segment lost 5 bases and the V segment lost 5 bases, leaving 5 bases of the junction unmatched. CDR3: CASSVGQGHEQYF. CDR3 bases: TGTGCCAGCAGCGTAGGACAGGGCCACGAGCAGTACTTC.

The chain is built from TRBV7-2 and TRBJ1-2; tentative D call: TRBD1 (6 bases). Trimming cost V 5 bases and J 8 bases, with 21 bases left between them. CDR1 and CDR2 (germline): SGHTA, FQGNSA. This CDR3 spans 15 amino acids. The CDR3 nucleotides are TGTGCCAGCAGCCGGGCGGAGGGGGATAATACAGGCTACACCTTC. As protein: CASSRAEGDNTGYTF. The variable domain in full, completed from reference TRBV7-2 and TRBJ1-2, reads GAGVSQSPSNKVTEKGKDVELRCDPISGHTALYWYRQSLGQGLEFLIYFQGNSAPDKSGLPSDRFSAERTGGSVSTLTIQRTQQEDSAVYLCASSRAEGDNTGYTFGSGTRLTVV.

J is TRBJ2-3 and V is TRBV28, with 7 bases lining up with TRBD1. The CDR3 is made up of 18 amino acids. CDR1 and CDR2 (germline): MDHEN, SYDVKM. V shed 6 bases and J 2 bases; nucleotides not matched to a gene: 17. The CDR3 DNA is TGTGCCAGCAGCCCTCTTCCGGCCCGACAGGGTTACACAGATACGCAGTATTTT. Translated, it gives CASSPLPARQGYTDTQYF. Filled out from reference TRBV28 and TRBJ2-3, the complete variable domain reads DVKVTQSSRYLVKRTGEKVFLECVQDMDHENMFWYRQDPGLGLRLIYFSYDVKMKEKGDIPEGYSVSREKKERFSLILESASTNQTSMYLCASSPLPARQGYTDTQYFGPGTRLTVL.

This clone has only one observation. The identical CDR3 is also encoded by other nucleotide sequences in the sample. This sequence joins TRBV18 and TRBJ2-3; no clear D. Germline V gene data show CDR1 as KGHSH and CDR2 as LQKENI. V was shortened by 2 bases and J by 4 bases, with 4 bases between the two germline ends. This CDR3 spans 12 amino acids. The CDR3 DNA reads TGTGCCAGCTCACCAGGGTCAGATACGCAGTATTTT. This encodes CASSPGSDTQYF. Together with reference TRBV18 and TRBJ2-3, the CDR3 gives the full variable domain: NAGVMQNPRHLVRRRGQEARLRCSPMKGHSHVYWYRQLPEEGLKFMVYLQKENIIDESGMPKERFSAEFPKEGPSILRIQQVVRGDSAAYFCASSPGSDTQYFGPGTRLTVL.

This clone was seen a single time. The chain couples TRBV6-5 to TRBJ1-2; D gene ambiguous. The CDR3 extends over 14 amino acids. Germline V CDR1 and CDR2: MNHEY, SVGAGI. V lost 0 bases, J lost 1 base, and 6 bases lay in between. The CDR3 region has the DNA TGTGCCAGCAGTTACTCGGTCGGTAACTATGGCTACACCTTC. This gives the protein CASSYSVGNYGYTF.

CDR3 protein: CASRGGGSLNIQYF. The CDR3 region has the DNA TGTGCCAGCAGGGGGGGAGGGTCCCTTAACATTCAGTACTTC. This sequence joins TRBV6-1 and TRBJ2-4; 7 bases agree with TRBD2. Germline-derived CDR1 and CDR2 are MNHNS and SASEGT. The CDR3 totals 14 residues. Trimming removed 6 bases from V and 7 bases from J; junction bases left unmatched: 9.

J is TRBJ2-1 and V is TRBV19; 10 nucleotides agree with TRBD2. From germline, CDR1 is LNHDA and CDR2 SQIVND (reference sequence). The J segment lost 10 bases and the V segment lost 7 bases, leaving 13 bases of the junction unmatched. This CDR3 has 15 residues. The CDR3 reads CASTLSGGASDEQFF. In DNA, the CDR3 is TGTGCCAGTACCCTAAGCGGGGGGGCATCGGACGAGCAGTTCTTC.

The rearrangement joins TRBV27 to TRBJ2-5; the D gene is possibly TRBD1 (5 bases). The CDR3 runs 18 residues. Looked up from germline, CDR1 is MNHEY and CDR2 is SMNVEV (reference sequence). V was trimmed by 2 bases and J by 2 bases, leaving 21 bases between them. This CDR3 reads CASSLKGSNSYLQETQYF. In DNA form, the CDR3 reads TGTGCCAGCAGTTTAAAGGGGTCCAACTCTTATTTACAAGAGACCCAGTACTTC.

The J gene is TRBJ2-3, the V gene TRBV27; a weak D match, TRBD1 (5 bases). V was cut by 2 bases and J by 2 bases, with 14 bases left in between. Germline V gives CDR1 MNHEY, CDR2 SMNVEV (reference sequence). The length of the CDR3 is 16 residues. The CDR3 nucleotides are TGTGCCAGCAGTTTAGGCAGGGATCAAGCCACAGATACGCAGTATTTT. The encoded protein is CASSLGRDQATDTQYF.

This chain connects TRBV11-2 to TRBJ2-1; no clear D. The germline V and J ends were trimmed by 3 bases and 6 bases, with 3 bases remaining between them. There are 11 residues in the CDR3. CDR1 and CDR2 (germline): SGHAT, FQNNGV. The CDR3 DNA reads TGTGCCAGCAGCTTCGGCAATGAGCAGTTCTTC. It yields the protein CASSFGNEQFF.

The rearrangement uses TRBV27 and TRBJ2-7, with 9 bases aligning to TRBD1. The CDR3 has 15 amino acids. Germline CDR1 and CDR2: MNHEY and SMNVEV (reference sequence). The junction had 7 bases not matched to a gene; V was cut back by 3 bases and J by 4 bases. CDR3 in DNA: TGTGCCAGCAGTTTCGAGACAGGGGGTTATTACGAGCAGTACTTC. It codes for CASSFETGGYYEQYF.

V is TRBV7-2 and J is TRBJ2-2; 8 nucleotides agree with TRBD1. V lost 2 bases, J lost 4 bases, and 3 bases stayed unmatched. The V gene's germline CDR1 is SGHTA and CDR2 FQGNSA. The CDR3 has 15 residues. CDR3 nucleotide sequence: TGTGCCAGCAGCTTACAGGGGGCGAGCACCGGGGAGCTGTTTTTT. Amino acid sequence: CASSLQGASTGELFF.

This sequence joins TRBV10-3 and TRBJ2-5, with D possibly called TRBD1 or TRBD2 (5 bases each). CDR1 and CDR2 from the germline V gene are ENHRY and SYGVKD. Trimming cost V 2 bases and J 0 bases, with 13 bases left between them. CDR3 length equals 16 residues. The DNA for the CDR3 is TGTGCCATCAGTGAGGGATTCGGGACGGACCAAGAGACCCAGTACTTC. It codes for CAISEGFGTDQETQYF.

V usage is TRBV25-1 and J usage is TRBJ1-3; no definite D call. Trimming cost V 5 bases and J 4 bases, with 9 bases left between them. The CDR3 length is 13 residues. In germline, CDR1 is MGHDK, CDR2 SYGVNS. The CDR3 DNA follows: TGTGCCAGCAGTTTTATGGGAGGAAACACCATATATTTT. This codes for CASSFMGGNTIYF.